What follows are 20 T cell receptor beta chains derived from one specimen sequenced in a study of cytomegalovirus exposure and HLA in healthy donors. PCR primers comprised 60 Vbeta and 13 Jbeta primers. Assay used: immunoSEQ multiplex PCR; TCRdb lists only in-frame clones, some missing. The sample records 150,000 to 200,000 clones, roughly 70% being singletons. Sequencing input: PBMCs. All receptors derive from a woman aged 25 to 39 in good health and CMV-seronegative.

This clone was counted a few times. The CDR3 sequence: CASSQMGLAVKNIQYF. The CDR3 bases are TGCGCCAGCAGCCAAATGGGACTAGCGGTCAAAAACATTCAGTACTTC. V gene TRBV4-1 combines with J gene TRBJ2-4; 11 nucleotides line up with TRBD2. The CDR3 is made up of 16 amino acids. With V trimmed by 2 bases and J by 3 bases, 3 bases remained unmatched. Germline assignment: CDR1 MGHRA and CDR2 YSYEKL.

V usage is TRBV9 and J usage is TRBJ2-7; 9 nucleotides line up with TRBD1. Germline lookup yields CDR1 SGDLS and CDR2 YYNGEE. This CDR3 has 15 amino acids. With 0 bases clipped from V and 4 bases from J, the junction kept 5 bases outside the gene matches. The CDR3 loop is CASSVGGQGWYEQYF. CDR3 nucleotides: TGTGCCAGCAGCGTAGGGGGACAGGGTTGGTACGAGCAGTACTTC.

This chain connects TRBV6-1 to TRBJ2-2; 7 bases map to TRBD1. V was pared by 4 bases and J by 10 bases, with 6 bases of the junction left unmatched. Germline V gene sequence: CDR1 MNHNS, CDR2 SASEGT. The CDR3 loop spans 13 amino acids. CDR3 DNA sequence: TGTGCCAGCAGTGTACGACAGGGCGTGGAGCTGTTTTTT. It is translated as CASSVRQGVELFF.

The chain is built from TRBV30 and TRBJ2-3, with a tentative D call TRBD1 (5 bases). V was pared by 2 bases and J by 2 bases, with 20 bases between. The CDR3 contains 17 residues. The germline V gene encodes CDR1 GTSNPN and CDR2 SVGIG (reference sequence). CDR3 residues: CAWSTYRRAGITDTQYF. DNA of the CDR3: TGTGCCTGGAGTACCTATCGCAGGGCAGGCATCACAGATACGCAGTATTTT.

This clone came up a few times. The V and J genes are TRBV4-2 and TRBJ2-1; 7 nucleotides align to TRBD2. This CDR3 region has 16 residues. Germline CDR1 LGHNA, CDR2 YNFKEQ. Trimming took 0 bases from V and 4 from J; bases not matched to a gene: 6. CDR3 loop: CASSQEAGEKYNEQFF. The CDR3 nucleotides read TGTGCCAGCAGCCAAGAGGCGGGAGAGAAATACAATGAGCAGTTCTTC.

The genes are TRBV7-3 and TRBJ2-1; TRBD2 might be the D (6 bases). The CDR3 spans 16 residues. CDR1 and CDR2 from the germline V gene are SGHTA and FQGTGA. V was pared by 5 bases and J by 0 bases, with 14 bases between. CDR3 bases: TGTGCCAGCAGCCCCCGGGACTCGAGCTCCTACAATGAGCAGTTCTTC. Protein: CASSPRDSSSYNEQFF.

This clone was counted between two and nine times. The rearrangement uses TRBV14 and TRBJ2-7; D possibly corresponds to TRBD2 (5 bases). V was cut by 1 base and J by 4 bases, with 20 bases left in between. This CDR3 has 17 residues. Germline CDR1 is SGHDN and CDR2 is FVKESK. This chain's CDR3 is CASSQGFLARAGYEQYF. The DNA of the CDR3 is TGTGCCAGCAGCCAAGGATTCCTAGCTCGAGCTGGGTACGAGCAGTACTTC.

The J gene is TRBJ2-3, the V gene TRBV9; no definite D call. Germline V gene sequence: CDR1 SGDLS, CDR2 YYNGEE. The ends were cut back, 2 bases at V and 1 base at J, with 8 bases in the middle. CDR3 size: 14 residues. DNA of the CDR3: TGTGCCAGCAGCGTCGCCTATGGCACAGATACGCAGTATTTT. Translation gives CASSVAYGTDTQYF. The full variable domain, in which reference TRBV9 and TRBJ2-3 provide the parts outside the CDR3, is DSGVTQTPKHLITATGQRVTLRCSPRSGDLSVYWYQQSLDQGLQFLIQYYNGEERAKGNILERFSAQQFPDLHSELNLSSLELGDSALYFCASSVAYGTDTQYFGPGTRLTVL.

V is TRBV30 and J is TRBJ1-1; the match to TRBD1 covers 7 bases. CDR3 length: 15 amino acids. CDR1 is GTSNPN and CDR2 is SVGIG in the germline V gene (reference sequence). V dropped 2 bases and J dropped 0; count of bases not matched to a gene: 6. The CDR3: CAWSFGTDMNTEAFF. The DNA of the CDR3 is TGTGCCTGGAGTTTCGGGACAGACATGAACACTGAAGCTTTCTTT.

The CDR3 nucleotides read TGTGCCGGTCGGACAGGCAATCAGCCCCAGCATTTT. It codes for CAGRTGNQPQHF. The V gene is TRBV19, the J gene TRBJ1-5, with D possibly matching TRBD1 (6 bases). This CDR3 comprises 12 residues. Per germline, CDR1 LNHDA and CDR2 SQIVND (reference sequence). Trimming removed 11 bases at V and 2 bases at J, with 10 bases between.

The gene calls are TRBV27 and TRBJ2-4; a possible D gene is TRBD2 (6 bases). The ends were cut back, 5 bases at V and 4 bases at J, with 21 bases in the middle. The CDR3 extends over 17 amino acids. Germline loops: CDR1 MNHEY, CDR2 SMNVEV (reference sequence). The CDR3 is CASSPLYRGTVKNIQYF. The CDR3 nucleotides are TGTGCCAGCAGTCCGTTATACCGGGGGACGGTTAAAAACATTCAGTACTTC.

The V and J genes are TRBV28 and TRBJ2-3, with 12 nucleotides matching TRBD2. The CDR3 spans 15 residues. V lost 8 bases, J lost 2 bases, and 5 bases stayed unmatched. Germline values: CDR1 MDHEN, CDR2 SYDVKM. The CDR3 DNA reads TGTGCCAGCCTCGGACTAGCGGGATTCACAGATACGCAGTATTTT. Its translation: CASLGLAGFTDTQYF.

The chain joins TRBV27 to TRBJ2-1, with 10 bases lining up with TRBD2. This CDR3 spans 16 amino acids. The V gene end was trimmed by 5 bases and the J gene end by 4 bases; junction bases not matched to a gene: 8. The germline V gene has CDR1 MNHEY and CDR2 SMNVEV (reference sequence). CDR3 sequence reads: CASSKPGLAEYNEQFF. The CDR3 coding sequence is TGTGCCAGCAGTAAACCCGGACTAGCGGAATACAATGAGCAGTTCTTC.

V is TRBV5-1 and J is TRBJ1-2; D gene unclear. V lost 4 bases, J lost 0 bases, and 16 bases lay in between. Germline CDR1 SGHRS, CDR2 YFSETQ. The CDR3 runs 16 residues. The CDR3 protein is CASSPGEGAANYGYTF. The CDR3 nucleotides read TGCGCCAGCAGCCCCGGGGAGGGCGCAGCTAACTATGGCTACACCTTC.

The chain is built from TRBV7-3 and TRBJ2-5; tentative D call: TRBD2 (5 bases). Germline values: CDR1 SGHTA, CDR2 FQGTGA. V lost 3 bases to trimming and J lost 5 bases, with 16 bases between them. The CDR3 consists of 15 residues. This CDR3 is CASSFLTGIRETQYF. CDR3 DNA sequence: TGTGCCAGCAGCTTCCTTACCGGGATTCGGGAGACCCAGTACTTC. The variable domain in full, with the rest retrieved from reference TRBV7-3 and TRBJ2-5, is GAGVSQTPSNKVTEKGKYVELRCDPISGHTALYWYRQSLGQGPEFLIYFQGTGAADDSGLPNDRFFAVRPEGSVSTLKIQRTERGDSAVYLCASSFLTGIRETQYFGPGTRLLVL.

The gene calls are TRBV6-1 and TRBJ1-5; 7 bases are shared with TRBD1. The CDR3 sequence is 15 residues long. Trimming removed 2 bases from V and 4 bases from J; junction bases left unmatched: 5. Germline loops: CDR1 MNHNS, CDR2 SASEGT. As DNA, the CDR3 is TGTGCCAGCAGTGAAAGTAGGGGGCTAAATCAGCCCCAGCATTTT. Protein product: CASSESRGLNQPQHF.

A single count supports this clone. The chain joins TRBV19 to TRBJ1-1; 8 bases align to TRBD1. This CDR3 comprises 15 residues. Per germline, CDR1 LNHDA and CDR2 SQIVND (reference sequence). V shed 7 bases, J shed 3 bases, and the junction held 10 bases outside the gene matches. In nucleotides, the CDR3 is TGTGCCAGTAAAACAGGGGGTAATATATACACTGAAGCTTTCTTT. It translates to CASKTGGNIYTEAFF.

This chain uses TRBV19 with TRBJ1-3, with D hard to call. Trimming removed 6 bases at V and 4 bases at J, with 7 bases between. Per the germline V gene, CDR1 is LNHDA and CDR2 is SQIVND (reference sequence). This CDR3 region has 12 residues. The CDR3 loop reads CASSPEGNTIYF. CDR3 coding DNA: TGTGCCAGTAGCCCAGAAGGAAACACCATATATTTT.

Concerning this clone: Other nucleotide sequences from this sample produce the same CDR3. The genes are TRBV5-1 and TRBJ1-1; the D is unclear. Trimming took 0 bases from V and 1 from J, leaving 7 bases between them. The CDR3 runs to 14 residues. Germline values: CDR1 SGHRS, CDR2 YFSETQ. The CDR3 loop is CASSLGAGNTEAFF. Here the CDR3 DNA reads TGCGCCAGCAGCTTGGGGGCGGGGAACACTGAAGCTTTCTTT.

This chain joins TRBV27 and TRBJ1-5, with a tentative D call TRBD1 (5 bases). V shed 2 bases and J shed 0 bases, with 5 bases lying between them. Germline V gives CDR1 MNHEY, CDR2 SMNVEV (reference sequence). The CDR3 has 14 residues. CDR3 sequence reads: CASSLRGSNQPQHF. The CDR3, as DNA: TGTGCCAGCAGTTTAAGGGGTAGCAATCAGCCCCAGCATTTT.